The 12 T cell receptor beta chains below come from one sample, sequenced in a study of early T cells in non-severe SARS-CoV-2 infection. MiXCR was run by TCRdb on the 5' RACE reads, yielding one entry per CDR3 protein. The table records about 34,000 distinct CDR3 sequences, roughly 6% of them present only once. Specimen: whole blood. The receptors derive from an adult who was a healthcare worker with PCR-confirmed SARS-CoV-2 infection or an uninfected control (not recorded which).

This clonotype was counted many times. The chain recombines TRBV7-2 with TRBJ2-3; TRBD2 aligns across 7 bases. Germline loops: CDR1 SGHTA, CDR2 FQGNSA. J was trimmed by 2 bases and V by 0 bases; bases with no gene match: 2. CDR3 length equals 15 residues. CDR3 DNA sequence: TGTGCCAGCAGCTTAGCGAGCGGGGACACAGATACGCAGTATTTT. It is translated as CASSLASGDTDTQYF.

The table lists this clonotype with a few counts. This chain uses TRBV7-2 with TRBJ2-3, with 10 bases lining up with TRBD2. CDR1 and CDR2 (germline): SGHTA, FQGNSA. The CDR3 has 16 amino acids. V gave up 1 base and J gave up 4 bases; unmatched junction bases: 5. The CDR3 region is CASSLVQRGGADTQYF. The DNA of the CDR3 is TGTGCCAGCAGCTTAGTCCAGCGGGGGGGCGCAGATACGCAGTATTTT.

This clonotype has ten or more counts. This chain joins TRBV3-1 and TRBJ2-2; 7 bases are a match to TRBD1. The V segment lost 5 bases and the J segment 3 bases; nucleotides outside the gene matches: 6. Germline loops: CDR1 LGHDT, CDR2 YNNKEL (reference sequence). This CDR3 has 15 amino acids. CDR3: CASSYTGEYTGELFF. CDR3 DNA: TGTGCCAGCAGCTATACAGGGGAGTACACCGGGGAGCTGTTTTTT.

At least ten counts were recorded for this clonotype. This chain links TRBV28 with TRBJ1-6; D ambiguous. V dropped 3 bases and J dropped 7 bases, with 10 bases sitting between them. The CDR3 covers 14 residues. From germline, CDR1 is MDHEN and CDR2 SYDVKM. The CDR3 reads CASSFYGENSPLHF. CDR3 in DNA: TGTGCCAGCAGTTTCTACGGGGAAAATTCACCCCTCCACTTT.

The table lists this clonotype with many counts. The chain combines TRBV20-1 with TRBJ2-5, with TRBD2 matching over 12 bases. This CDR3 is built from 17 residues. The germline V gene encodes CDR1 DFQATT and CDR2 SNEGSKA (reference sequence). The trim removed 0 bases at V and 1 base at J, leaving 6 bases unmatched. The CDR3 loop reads CSARDLLAGGLQETQYF. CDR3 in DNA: TGCAGTGCTAGAGATTTACTAGCGGGGGGACTCCAAGAGACCCAGTACTTC.

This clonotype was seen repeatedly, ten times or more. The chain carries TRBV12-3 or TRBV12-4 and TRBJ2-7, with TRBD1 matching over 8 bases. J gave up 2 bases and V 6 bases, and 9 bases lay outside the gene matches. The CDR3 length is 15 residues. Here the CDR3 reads CASSDRGSEAYEQYF. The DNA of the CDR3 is TGTGCCAGCAGCGACAGGGGAAGTGAGGCCTACGAGCAGTACTTC.

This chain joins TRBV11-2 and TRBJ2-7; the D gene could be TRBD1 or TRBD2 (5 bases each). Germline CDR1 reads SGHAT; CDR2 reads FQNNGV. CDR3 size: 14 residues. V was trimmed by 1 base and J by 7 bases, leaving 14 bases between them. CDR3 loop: CASSLVGAGTEQYF. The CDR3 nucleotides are TGTGCCAGCAGCTTAGTCGGGGCAGGGACGGAGCAGTACTTC.

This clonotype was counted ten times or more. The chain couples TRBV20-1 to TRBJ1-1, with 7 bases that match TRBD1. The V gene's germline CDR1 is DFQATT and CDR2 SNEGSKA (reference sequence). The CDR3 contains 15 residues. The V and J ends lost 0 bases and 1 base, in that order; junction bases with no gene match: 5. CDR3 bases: TGCAGTGCTAGAGATCTCGGGGACAGGAACACTGAAGCTTTCTTT. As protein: CSARDLGDRNTEAFF.

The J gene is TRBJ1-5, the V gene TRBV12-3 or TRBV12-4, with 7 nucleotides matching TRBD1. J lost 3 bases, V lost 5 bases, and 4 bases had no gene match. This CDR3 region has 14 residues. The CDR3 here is CASSQTGLNQPQHF. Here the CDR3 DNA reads TGTGCCAGCAGTCAGACAGGGCTCAATCAGCCCCAGCATTTT.

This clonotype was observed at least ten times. The CDR3 region has the DNA TGTGCCAGCAATGGACAGGGAAAGACCCAGTACTTC. Amino acid sequence: CASNGQGKTQYF. The chain recombines TRBV13 with TRBJ2-5; TRBD1 matches 8 bases. Looked up from germline, CDR1 is PRHDT and CDR2 is FYEKMQ (reference sequence). CDR3 length equals 12 residues. The ends lost 7 bases at V and 6 bases at J; junction bases unmatched: 4.

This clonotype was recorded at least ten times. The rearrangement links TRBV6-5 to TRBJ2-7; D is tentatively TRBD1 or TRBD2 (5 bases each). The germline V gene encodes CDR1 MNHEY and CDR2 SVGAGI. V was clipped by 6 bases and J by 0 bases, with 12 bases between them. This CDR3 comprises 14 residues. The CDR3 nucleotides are TGTGCCAGCAGACCCCTCGGGACCTCCTACGAGCAGTACTTC. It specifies CASRPLGTSYEQYF.

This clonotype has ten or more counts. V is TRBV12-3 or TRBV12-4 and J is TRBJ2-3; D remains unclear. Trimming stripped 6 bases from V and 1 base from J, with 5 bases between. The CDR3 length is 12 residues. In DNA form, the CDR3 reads TGTGCCAGCAGACCCGGCACAGATACGCAGTATTTT. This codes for CASRPGTDTQYF.